These 28 T cell receptor beta chains were all obtained from the same sample, sequenced in a study of blood T cell repertoires in COVID-19. Assay used: immunoSEQ multiplex PCR; TCRdb lists only in-frame clones, some missing. The sample yields tens of thousands of clones, roughly 85% seen once. The sequenced sample consisted of peripheral blood. The origin of the receptors is a human donor in a cohort sampled during active COVID-19.

The chain recombines TRBV4-2 with TRBJ2-2; 7 bases match TRBD2. The V segment lost 4 bases and the J segment 0 bases; nucleotides outside the gene matches: 5. Germline V CDR1 and CDR2: LGHNA, YNFKEQ. The CDR3 sequence is 16 residues long. CDR3 loop: CASSPGLGSNTGELFF. The CDR3 region has the DNA TGTGCCAGCAGCCCCGGACTAGGATCGAACACCGGGGAGCTGTTTTTT.

This chain uses TRBV7-8 with TRBJ2-7, with 10 nucleotides matching TRBD2. Looked up from germline, CDR1 is SGHVS and CDR2 is FQNEAQ. J gave up 6 bases and V 4 bases, and 9 bases lay outside the gene matches. The CDR3 consists of 15 residues. The CDR3 DNA follows: TGTGCCAGCAGCTATCTGGGACTAGCGTCATCCGAGCAGTACTTC. As protein: CASSYLGLASSEQYF.

The chain joins TRBV7-2 to TRBJ1-4; TRBD1 matches 7 bases. The CDR3 loop spans 15 amino acids. Germline CDR1 is SGHTA and CDR2 is FQGNSA. V trimming: 5 bases; J trimming: 3 bases; junction bases outside the gene matches: 6. In nucleotides, the CDR3 is TGTGCCAGCAGCCAACGGGACAGAGCTAATGAAAAACTGTTTTTT. Translation gives CASSQRDRANEKLFF.

The chain has TRBV20-1 and TRBJ1-5; D not resolved. In germline, CDR1 is DFQATT, CDR2 SNEGSKA (reference sequence). This CDR3 has 11 residues. Trimming shortened V by 0 bases and J by 15 bases, and 12 bases separated the two germline ends. The CDR3 nucleotides read TGCAGTGCTAGAGATCAAGGACTTCGGCATTTT. Translation: CSARDQGLRHF.

The chain joins TRBV28 to TRBJ1-1; the match to TRBD1 covers 7 bases. Germline values: CDR1 MDHEN, CDR2 SYDVKM. This CDR3 contains 16 residues. V lost 6 bases and J lost 4; bases outside the gene matches: 14. CDR3 residues: CASSPDRAPLGTEAFF. The CDR3 nucleotides are TGTGCCAGCAGCCCCGACAGGGCCCCACTAGGCACTGAAGCTTTCTTT.

Of note for this clone: This sample includes further DNA sequences coding for the same CDR3. The V gene is TRBV19, the J gene TRBJ2-3; 7 bases are shared with TRBD1. After removal of 6 bases from V and 3 bases from J, the junction contained 6 bases not matched to a gene. Germline CDR1 is LNHDA and CDR2 is SQIVND (reference sequence). The CDR3 totals 14 residues. CDR3 amino acids: CASSRQGGTDTQYF. The CDR3 DNA is TGTGCCAGTAGCCGACAGGGCGGAACAGATACGCAGTATTTT.

This clone has a count of ten or more. The chain is built from TRBV19 and TRBJ1-5, with 7 bases lining up with TRBD1. Germline CDR1 and CDR2: LNHDA and SQIVND (reference sequence). After removal of 6 bases from V and 3 bases from J, the junction contained 5 bases not matched to a gene. The CDR3 totals 14 residues. The CDR3: CASRMTGSNQPQHF. In DNA form, the CDR3 reads TGTGCCAGTAGAATGACAGGGTCCAATCAGCCCCAGCATTTT.

This chain connects TRBV6-5 to TRBJ1-1, with D unclear. Germline V CDR1 and CDR2: MNHEY, SVGAGI. The ends were cut back, 10 bases at V and 3 bases at J, with 12 bases in the middle. The CDR3 runs to 12 residues. In DNA form, the CDR3 reads TGTGCCACAACGCGGATATACACTGAAGCTTTCTTT. Amino acids: CATTRIYTEAFF.

V and J are TRBV28 and TRBJ1-5; 9 bases are a match to TRBD1. The germline V gene encodes CDR1 MDHEN and CDR2 SYDVKM. This CDR3 spans 14 amino acids. The ends lost 5 bases at V and 9 bases at J; junction bases unmatched: 8. As DNA, the CDR3 is TGTGCCAGCAGTGCTGGACAGGGGATACGGCCCCAGCATTTT. Encoded protein: CASSAGQGIRPQHF.

The chain employs TRBV18 and TRBJ1-2; D possibly corresponds to TRBD1 (6 bases). V was shortened by 2 bases and J by 1 base, with 14 bases between the two germline ends. The CDR3 consists of 16 residues. CDR1 and CDR2 from the germline V gene are KGHSH and LQKENI. CDR3 protein: CASSPIPDSINYGYTF. CDR3 bases: TGTGCCAGCTCACCAATCCCGGACAGTATTAACTATGGCTACACCTTC. The full variable domain, its missing parts supplied by reference TRBV18 and TRBJ1-2, is NAGVMQNPRHLVRRRGQEARLRCSPMKGHSHVYWYRQLPEEGLKFMVYLQKENIIDESGMPKERFSAEFPKEGPSILRIQQVVRGDSAAYFCASSPIPDSINYGYTFGSGTRLTVV.

This clone was recorded once. The chain has TRBV3-1 (or the pseudogene TRBV3-2) and TRBJ2-3; 7 nucleotides agree with TRBD1. The CDR3 totals 18 residues. J was trimmed by 2 bases and V by 0 bases; bases with no gene match: 11. Germline CDR1 reads LGHDT; CDR2 reads YNNKEL (reference sequence). The CDR3 DNA reads TGTGCCAGCAGCCAAGATTCTTTACACGACAGGGCCACAGATACGCAGTATTTT. It encodes CASSQDSLHDRATDTQYF.

V is TRBV6-5 and J is TRBJ2-7; D gene uncertain. CDR1 is MNHEY and CDR2 is SVGAGI in the germline V gene. The V and J ends lost 7 bases and 6 bases respectively, with 10 bases between them. The CDR3 is made up of 11 amino acids. The CDR3, as DNA: TGTGCCAGCACCCTGTTCGGCGAGCAGTACTTC. Protein: CASTLFGEQYF.

The chain uses TRBV10-1 and TRBJ1-3; D uncertain. This CDR3 comprises 13 residues. Trimming removed 6 bases at V and 0 bases at J, with 6 bases between. CDR1 and CDR2 (germline): WNHNN, SYGVQD (reference sequence). The CDR3 DNA is TGCGCCAGCAGCCTTTCCTCTGGAAACACCATATATTTT. It specifies CASSLSSGNTIYF.

The chain combines TRBV7-9 with TRBJ2-1; 14 bases are a match to TRBD2. The germline V gene has CDR1 SEHNR and CDR2 FQNEAQ (reference sequence). This CDR3 comprises 18 residues. V was pared by 5 bases and J by 6 bases, with 12 bases of the junction left unmatched. CDR3 bases: TGTGCCAGCAGCCCCGGGACTAGCGGGAGTAGCTCGAGCAATGAGCAGTTCTTC. It translates to CASSPGTSGSSSSNEQFF.

The rearrangement uses TRBV10-2 and TRBJ2-7; D not certain. This CDR3 has 12 amino acids. Trimming removed 4 bases at V and 0 bases at J, with 4 bases between. Germline loops: CDR1 WSHSY, CDR2 SAAADI. CDR3 in amino acids: CASSASSYEQYF. The CDR3 nucleotides read TGCGCCAGCAGTGCCAGCTCCTACGAGCAGTACTTC.

The rearrangement joins TRBV28 to TRBJ1-2; a weak D match, TRBD1 (6 bases). The CDR3 sequence is 13 residues long. Germline CDR1 is MDHEN and CDR2 is SYDVKM. The V gene lost 3 bases and the J gene lost 4 bases, with 9 bases spanning the gap. The CDR3 sequence is CASSLTRGYGYTF. DNA of the CDR3: TGTGCCAGCAGTTTGACCAGGGGCTATGGCTACACCTTC.

The table lists this clone with a few counts. The chain recombines TRBV5-1 with TRBJ1-1; TRBD1 might be the D (5 bases). The CDR3 has 15 residues. V was clipped by 0 bases and J by 3 bases, with 12 bases between them. CDR1 SGHRS and CDR2 YFSETQ come from the germline V gene. The CDR3 loop reads CASSLVPRADTEAFF. The CDR3 region has the DNA TGCGCCAGCAGCTTGGTGCCCAGGGCGGACACTGAAGCTTTCTTT. Full variable domain (outside the CDR3, taken from reference TRBV5-1 and TRBJ1-1): KAGVTQTPRYLIKTRGQQVTLSCSPISGHRSVSWYQQTPGQGLQFLFEYFSETQRNKGNFPGRFSGRQFSNSRSEMNVSTLELGDSALYLCASSLVPRADTEAFFGQGTRLTVV.

The chain uses TRBV5-1 and TRBJ2-7, with 7 bases aligning to TRBD2. V trimming: 1 base; J trimming: 6 bases; junction bases outside the gene matches: 13. This CDR3 region has 16 residues. Germline values: CDR1 SGHRS, CDR2 YFSETQ. The CDR3 DNA is TGCGCCAGCAGCTTGTCGGCGGGAGTAGTATCGGCCGAGCAGTACTTC. Protein: CASSLSAGVVSAEQYF.

This chain links TRBV6-5 with TRBJ1-2, with a tentative D call TRBD1 (6 bases). Germline V gene sequence: CDR1 MNHEY, CDR2 SVGAGI. The V end was cut by 5 bases, the J end by 8 bases, with 18 bases between. The CDR3 is 14 amino acids. CDR3 in amino acids: CASSNTGFSWGYTF. In DNA, the CDR3 is TGTGCCAGCAGTAACACAGGGTTTTCTTGGGGCTACACCTTC.

The chain combines TRBV5-1 with TRBJ1-2; D unclear. The CDR3 covers 14 residues. Germline CDR1 reads SGHRS; CDR2 reads YFSETQ. The V and J ends lost 4 bases and 4 bases respectively, with 14 bases between them. CDR3 sequence: CASSDSLRSYGYTF. The CDR3 DNA reads TGCGCCAGCAGCGATTCTCTGAGGAGCTATGGCTACACCTTC.

The CDR3 spells CASSQGGGVDGYTF. CDR3 coding DNA: TGTGCCAGCAGCCAAGGAGGGGGCGTCGATGGCTACACCTTC. The gene calls are TRBV3-1 (or the pseudogene TRBV3-2) and TRBJ1-2; 7 bases fit TRBD1. The CDR3 extends over 14 amino acids. V was clipped by 1 base and J by 6 bases; unmatched bases: 5. The V gene's germline CDR1 is LGHDT and CDR2 YNNKEL (reference sequence).

This sequence joins TRBV6-2 or TRBV6-3 and TRBJ2-7; D not certain. There are 13 residues in the CDR3. Per germline, CDR1 MNHEY and CDR2 SVGEGT. The V and J ends lost 2 bases and 2 bases respectively, with 7 bases between them. The CDR3 nucleotides are TGTGCCAGCAGTTACAGCCTGCCCTACGAGCAGTACTTC. It is translated as CASSYSLPYEQYF.

This chain joins TRBV9 and TRBJ2-4; 9 bases match TRBD2. Germline assignment: CDR1 SGDLS and CDR2 YYNGEE. Trimming removed 3 bases from V and 6 bases from J; junction bases left unmatched: 10. The CDR3 runs 16 residues. The CDR3 DNA follows: TGTGCCAGCAGCGCGATCCAGGGAGCGGGGGGAAACATTCAGTACTTC. The encoded protein is CASSAIQGAGGNIQYF.

The chain employs TRBV5-1 and TRBJ1-4; D not resolved. V lost 0 bases to trimming and J lost 1 base, with 7 bases between them. The CDR3 loop spans 15 amino acids. Germline V gene sequence: CDR1 SGHRS, CDR2 YFSETQ. CDR3 loop: CASSLAGGTNEKLFF. As DNA, the CDR3 is TGCGCCAGCAGCTTGGCCGGTGGAACTAATGAAAAACTGTTTTTT.

V gene TRBV29-1 combines with J gene TRBJ1-1; TRBD1 agrees at 8 bases. Germline CDR1 is SQVTM and CDR2 is ANQGSEA. The V gene end was trimmed by 7 bases and the J gene end by 1 base; junction bases not matched to a gene: 2. The CDR3 sequence is 12 residues long. This chain's CDR3 is CSGGTGNTEAFF. DNA of the CDR3: TGCAGCGGGGGGACAGGGAACACTGAAGCTTTCTTT.

This clone was detected only once. V usage is TRBV3-1 (or the pseudogene TRBV3-2) and J usage is TRBJ1-4; 7 bases map to TRBD1. CDR3 length equals 15 residues. Germline CDR1 LGHDT, CDR2 YNNKEL (reference sequence). V lost 4 bases to trimming and J lost 4 bases; unmatched junction nucleotides: 6. The CDR3 bases are TGTGCCAGCAGCCCCCGAGGGGGCAGTAATGAAAAACTGTTTTTT. Translated: CASSPRGGSNEKLFF.

The J gene is TRBJ1-5, the V gene TRBV6-5; 7 bases fit TRBD1. This CDR3 is 14 amino acids long. V shed 6 bases, J shed 3 bases, and the junction held 5 bases outside the gene matches. Germline V gene data show CDR1 as MNHEY and CDR2 as SVGAGI. The CDR3 DNA sequence: TGTGCCAGCAGGCTGACAGGGTCCAATCAGCCCCAGCATTTT. Encoded protein: CASRLTGSNQPQHF.

This clone came up many times. The V call is TRBV5-1, the J call TRBJ1-3; D gene uncertain. Germline assignment: CDR1 SGHRS and CDR2 YFSETQ. V was pared by 4 bases and J by 0 bases, with 11 bases between. The CDR3 has 15 residues. This CDR3 is CASSSAGNSGNTIYF. The CDR3 DNA follows: TGCGCCAGCAGCAGTGCGGGTAACTCTGGAAACACCATATATTTT.